The 25 T cell receptor beta chains reported below all come from one sample, sequenced in a study of vaccination effects on CD4 cells after COVID-19. The data were produced by immunoSEQ multiplex PCR, yet TCRdb's version contains in-frame clones alone and is incomplete. The sample has about 72,000 clones, 75% to 80% seen once. Their antigens remain unidentified. After around ten days in culture, the CD4+ T cells were isolated. Sequencing used CD4+ T cells from PBMCs cultured without peptide, obtained before COVID-19 vaccination. Receptor source: a human donor who received a COVID-19 vaccine.

The chain links TRBV28 to TRBJ2-7; 7 bases are shared with TRBD1. The CDR3 spans 14 residues. The germline V gene has CDR1 MDHEN and CDR2 SYDVKM. Trimming at V came to 5 bases and at J to 3 bases, leaving 7 bases not matched to a gene. The DNA of the CDR3 is TGTGCCAGCAGTCTCTCCGGACAGGTCTACGAGCAGTACGTC. Protein sequence: CASSLSGQVYEQYV.

This clone was observed a few times. The chain joins TRBV7-2 to TRBJ2-2; D might be TRBD1 (6 bases). Trimming shortened V by 3 bases and J by 1 base, and 12 bases separated the two germline ends. There are 16 residues in the CDR3. Per the germline V gene, CDR1 is SGHTA and CDR2 is FQGNSA. CDR3 DNA sequence: TGTGCCAGCAGCTTTACCGCGACAGGGAACACCGGGGAGCTGTTTTTT. Translating gives CASSFTATGNTGELFF.

This sequence joins TRBV27 and TRBJ1-1; no clear D. V lost 8 bases and J lost 4, with 11 bases in between. Germline V gene sequence: CDR1 MNHEY, CDR2 SMNVEV (reference sequence). This CDR3 region has 12 residues. Written as DNA, the CDR3 is TGTGCCAGCTGCGGTCCCGGCACTGAAGCTTTCTTT. Its translation is CASCGPGTEAFF.

This clone was found once. The rearrangement joins TRBV5-6 to TRBJ1-1, with 8 nucleotides matching TRBD1. Germline trimming cut 4 bases from V and 4 bases from J; bases unmatched to any gene: 12. The CDR3 sequence is 16 residues long. Germline V gene sequence: CDR1 SGHDT, CDR2 YYEEEE. Written as DNA, the CDR3 is TGTGCCAGCAGCCATATAAAAACAGGGGGAGGCACTGAAGCTTTCTTT. It codes for CASSHIKTGGGTEAFF.

The J gene is TRBJ1-1, the V gene TRBV7-3; D gene uncertain. V was trimmed by 0 bases and J by 1 base, leaving 3 bases between them. The germline CDR1 and CDR2 sequences are SGHTA and FQGTGA. This CDR3 is 13 amino acids long. Here the CDR3 reads CASSLTENTEAFF. The CDR3, as DNA: TGTGCCAGCAGCTTAACCGAGAACACTGAAGCTTTCTTT.

This clone was found once. The chain links TRBV9 to TRBJ2-3; D uncertain. The CDR3 loop spans 16 amino acids. Trimming removed 4 bases at V and 0 bases at J, with 15 bases between. Germline V gene data show CDR1 as SGDLS and CDR2 as YYNGEE. For the CDR3, the DNA is TGTGCCAGCAGCCCCTTCGAGATACCTAGCACAGATACGCAGTATTTT. Protein product: CASSPFEIPSTDTQYF.

This clone appeared once. In DNA, the CDR3 is TGTGCCAGCAGTTTAGCGCGAAACATTCAGTACTTC. Translated, it gives CASSLARNIQYF. This chain connects TRBV12-3 or TRBV12-4 to TRBJ2-4; D not certain. The V end lost 0 bases, the J end lost 6 bases, and 3 bases lay between the germline ends. This CDR3 spans 12 amino acids.

V and J are TRBV6-5 and TRBJ1-5; D is possibly TRBD1 (6 bases). The V gene lost 7 bases and the J gene lost 1 base, with 14 bases spanning the gap. The CDR3 loop spans 15 amino acids. Germline V CDR1 and CDR2: MNHEY, SVGAGI. The CDR3 DNA sequence: TGTGCCAGCAAAGTAGAGGGGGACAGCAATCAGCCCCAGCATTTT. It translates to CASKVEGDSNQPQHF.

The V call is TRBV18, the J call TRBJ1-6; a possible D gene is TRBD1 (5 bases). Germline V gene lookup returns CDR1 KGHSH and CDR2 LQKENI. The length of the CDR3 is 15 residues. Trimming left V 3 bases short and J 5 bases short, with 11 bases between. CDR3 DNA sequence: TGTGCCAGCTCACCTGCGGTCAGGGATAATTCACCCCTCCACTTT. Translation: CASSPAVRDNSPLHF.

This clone was seen a handful of times. The chain recombines TRBV5-1 with TRBJ1-6; TRBD1 agrees at 8 bases. V lost 4 bases to trimming and J lost 7 bases; unmatched junction nucleotides: 10. The germline gives CDR1 SGHRS, CDR2 YFSETQ. The length of the CDR3 is 16 residues. DNA for the CDR3: TGCGCCAGCAGCCTCGGGGGTACAGGGGGAAATTCACCCCTCCACTTT. It is translated as CASSLGGTGGNSPLHF.

The chain recombines TRBV3-1 (or the pseudogene TRBV3-2) with TRBJ1-2, with D possibly being TRBD1 (6 bases). The CDR3 loop spans 15 amino acids. CDR1 is LGHDT, CDR2 YNNKEL, per germline (reference sequence). V lost 6 bases and J 6 bases, leaving 20 bases between the germline ends. CDR3 DNA: TGTGCCAGCAGTAAACCACAGGGCCCCCACCATGGCTACACCTTC. It yields the protein CASSKPQGPHHGYTF.

Only a few counts were recorded for this clone. The V gene is TRBV19, the J gene TRBJ1-6; TRBD1 matches at 7 bases. There are 16 residues in the CDR3. Germline CDR1 LNHDA, CDR2 SQIVND (reference sequence). With V trimmed by 4 bases and J by 7 bases, 10 bases remained unmatched. Here the CDR3 DNA reads TGTGCCAGTAGTAGTCCTAGGGACAGCAGAAATTCACCCCTCCACTTT. This sequence encodes CASSSPRDSRNSPLHF.

This sequence joins TRBV10-3 and TRBJ1-5; D is unclear. The CDR3 extends over 12 amino acids. CDR1 is ENHRY, CDR2 SYGVKD, per germline. V was pared by 8 bases and J by 3 bases, with 8 bases between. CDR3 residues: CAIGTNNQPQHF. The CDR3 nucleotides read TGTGCCATCGGCACAAACAATCAGCCCCAGCATTTT.

This chain joins TRBV7-3 and TRBJ2-3; 14 bases fit TRBD2. This CDR3 contains 19 residues. The trim removed 5 bases at V and 1 base at J, leaving 11 bases unmatched. Germline CDR1 is SGHTA and CDR2 is FQGTGA. The CDR3 region has the DNA TGTGCCAGCAGCCACGGGACTAGCGGGGGCCTTGGAGGCACAGATACGCAGTATTTT. Translation gives CASSHGTSGGLGGTDTQYF.

The J gene is TRBJ2-1, the V gene TRBV5-4; a possible D gene is TRBD2 (6 bases). V was shortened by 5 bases and J by 6 bases, with 15 bases between the two germline ends. This CDR3 contains 14 residues. CDR1 is SGHNT and CDR2 is YYREEE in the germline V gene (reference sequence). The DNA of the CDR3 is TGTGCCAGCAGTTCCCCAGGAGGGAGCAATGAGCAGTTCTTC. Translation gives CASSSPGGSNEQFF.

The chain has TRBV6-5 and TRBJ2-7, with TRBD1 as a possible D gene (6 bases). The germline CDR1 and CDR2 sequences are MNHEY and SVGAGI. V gave up 8 bases and J gave up 2 bases, with 16 bases separating them. The CDR3 has 14 residues. This chain's CDR3 is CASRTHRDTYEQYV. Here the CDR3 DNA reads TGTGCCAGCCGGACCCACAGGGACACCTACGAGCAGTACGTC.

The chain uses TRBV9 and TRBJ2-3, with a weak D call TRBD2 (6 bases). This CDR3 contains 16 residues. The germline V gene has CDR1 SGDLS and CDR2 YYNGEE. V dropped 4 bases and J dropped 3 bases, with 18 bases sitting between them. The CDR3 loop reads CASSPQWGEGTDTQYF. The CDR3 DNA is TGTGCCAGCAGCCCCCAATGGGGGGAAGGAACAGATACGCAGTATTTT. Filled out from reference TRBV9 and TRBJ2-3, the complete variable domain reads DSGVTQTPKHLITATGQRVTLRCSPRSGDLSVYWYQQSLDQGLQFLIQYYNGEERAKGNILERFSAQQFPDLHSELNLSSLELGDSALYFCASSPQWGEGTDTQYFGPGTRLTVL.

The chain combines TRBV30 with TRBJ2-1; TRBD1 agrees at 7 bases. With V trimmed by 5 bases and J by 7 bases, 8 bases remained unmatched. Per germline, CDR1 GTSNPN and CDR2 SVGIG (reference sequence). The CDR3 has 13 residues. The CDR3 sequence is CAWAGTARNEQFF. The CDR3, as DNA: TGTGCCTGGGCCGGGACAGCCCGAAATGAGCAGTTCTTC.

The V call is TRBV5-4, the J call TRBJ1-2, with 7 nucleotides matching TRBD1. With 4 bases clipped from V and 4 bases from J, the junction kept 4 bases outside the gene matches. Germline V CDR1 and CDR2: SGHNT, YYREEE (reference sequence). The CDR3 is made up of 13 amino acids. CDR3 region: CASSRDRIYGYTF. CDR3 bases: TGTGCCAGCAGCCGGGACAGAATCTATGGCTACACCTTC.

The V and J genes are TRBV7-8 and TRBJ2-1; perhaps TRBD1 as D (6 bases). CDR3 length equals 13 residues. Trimming stripped 1 base from V and 8 bases from J, with 9 bases between. Germline CDR1 reads SGHVS; CDR2 reads FQNEAQ. The CDR3 DNA reads as TGTGCCAGCAGCTTAGACAGGGCCGATGAGCAGTTCTTC. It translates to CASSLDRADEQFF.

The genes are TRBV6-4 and TRBJ1-6; 8 bases map to TRBD1. CDR3 length equals 14 residues. Trimming at V came to 4 bases and at J to 8 bases, leaving 4 bases not matched to a gene. Germline values: CDR1 MRHNA, CDR2 SNTAGT. The CDR3 nucleotides read TGTGCCAGCAGTGCCCAGGGGGCTGATTCACCCCTCCACTTT. It codes for CASSAQGADSPLHF.

The genes are TRBV6-6 and TRBJ2-5, with D unresolved. The CDR3 totals 12 residues. The V end was cut by 1 base, the J end by 5 bases, with 5 bases between. The germline CDR1 and CDR2 sequences are MNHNY and SVGAGI (reference sequence). CDR3 residues: CASSYYRETQYF. The CDR3 DNA is TGTGCCAGCAGTTACTATCGGGAGACCCAGTACTTC.

This clone showed up just once. V gene TRBV7-9 combines with J gene TRBJ1-6; possibly TRBD1 for D (5 bases). The CDR3 consists of 15 residues. Germline CDR1 and CDR2: SEHNR and FQNEAQ (reference sequence). V lost 0 bases and J lost 11, with 14 bases in between. In DNA, the CDR3 is TGTGCCAGCAGCTTAGCCGACAGCTCCCGCGCACCCCTCCACTTT. It specifies CASSLADSSRAPLHF. The whole variable domain, remainder taken from reference TRBV7-9 and TRBJ1-6, is DTGVSQNPRHKITKRGQNVTFRCDPISEHNRLYWYRQTLGQGPEFLTYFQNEAQLEKSRLLSDRFSAERPKGSFSTLEIQRTEQGDSAMYLCASSLADSSRAPLHFGNGTRLTVT.

The V gene is TRBV3-1 (or the pseudogene TRBV3-2), the J gene TRBJ2-7; D may be TRBD1 (7 bases). Looked up from germline, CDR1 is LGHDT and CDR2 is YNNKEL (reference sequence). V lost 4 bases to trimming and J lost 6 bases, with 10 bases between them. CDR3 length equals 12 residues. The CDR3, as DNA: TGTGCCAGCAGCCTCCAGGGGGGCGAGCAGTACGTC. Protein: CASSLQGGEQYV.

The chain carries TRBV2 and TRBJ1-1; tentatively, D is TRBD1 (5 bases). Germline V lookup: CDR1 SNHLY, CDR2 FYNNEI. The CDR3 runs to 13 residues. V was pared by 7 bases and J by 4 bases, with 13 bases between. CDR3: CASNKGLSTEAFF. The CDR3 nucleotides read TGTGCCAGCAACAAGGGGTTGAGCACTGAAGCTTTCTTT.